This TCR beta chain was observed in a study of blood T cell repertoires in COVID-19. The wider study: Material from acute and convalescent COVID-19 was sourced from the United States, Italy and Spain. Sample material is recorded as cDNA or gDNA derived from T cells, B-cell-depleted T cells, or PBMCs.

CDR3 size: 14 residues. Trimming removed 3 bases from V and 3 bases from J; junction bases left unmatched: 5. Germline CDR1 and CDR2: LNHNV and YYDKDF (reference sequence). TCRdb keeps only in-frame clones here, not all; method: immunoSEQ multiplex PCR. The sample includes over 400,000 clones, roughly nine tenths of them seen just once. Sequenced: PBMCs or T cells enriched from blood (not recorded which). The clonotype originates from a woman aged 55-69 years who had recovered from COVID-19. The chain is built from TRBV15 and TRBJ2-7; 7 nucleotides align to TRBD2. CDR3 sequence: CATSRTGGGYEQYV. The DNA for the CDR3 is TGTGCCACCAGCAGGACGGGGGGAGGCTACGAGCAGTACGTC.